What follows describes a single T cell receptor beta chain. Its antigen is currently unknown. The sample originates from a study of OX40 agonist ivuxolimab in advanced cancers. Background on the study: Patients received ivuxolimab, an agonistic anti-OX40 (CD134) antibody. Participants could have had prior anti-PD-1, anti-PD-L1 or anti-CTLA-4 therapy, and roughly 39% had some.

Prior autoimmune disease or systemic immunosuppression barred patients. Using immunoSEQ multiplex PCR, the repertoire was profiled, and TCRdb retains in-frame clones only, with some absent. The data hold 80,000 or so clones, with about 88% observed a single time. Overall study results and limits: Dose levels from 0.1 to 3.0 mg/kg saw CD4+ and CD8+ blood T cells expand clonally by week 6.

The CDR3 is made up of 14 amino acids. J gave up 3 bases and V 9 bases, and 9 bases lay outside the gene matches. Germline V CDR1 and CDR2: ENHRY, SYGVKD. Source: CD4+ or CD8+ T cells sorted from blood, taken in a trial of the OX40 agonist ivuxolimab. The V call is TRBV10-3, the J call TRBJ2-7; 9 nucleotides match TRBD1. This TCR was sampled from an adult with an advanced solid tumor such as melanoma, head and neck, liver or kidney cancer. This CDR3 reads CAIGWGTGIYEQYF. CDR3 bases: TGTGCCATAGGGTGGGGGACAGGGATCTACGAGCAGTACTTC.